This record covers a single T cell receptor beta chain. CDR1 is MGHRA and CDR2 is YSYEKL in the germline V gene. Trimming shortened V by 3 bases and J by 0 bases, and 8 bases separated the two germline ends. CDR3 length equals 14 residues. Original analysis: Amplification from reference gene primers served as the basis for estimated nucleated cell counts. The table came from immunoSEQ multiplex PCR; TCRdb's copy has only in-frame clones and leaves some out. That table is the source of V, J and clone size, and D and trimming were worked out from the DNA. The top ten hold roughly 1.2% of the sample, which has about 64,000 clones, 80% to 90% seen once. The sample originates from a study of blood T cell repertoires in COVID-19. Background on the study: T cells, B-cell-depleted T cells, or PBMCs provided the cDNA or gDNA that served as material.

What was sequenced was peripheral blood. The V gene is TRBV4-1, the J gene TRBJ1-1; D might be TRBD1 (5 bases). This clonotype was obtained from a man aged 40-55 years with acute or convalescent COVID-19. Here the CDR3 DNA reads TGCGCCAGCAGCCACGGGGGTATGAACACTGAAGCTTTCTTT. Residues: CASSHGGMNTEAFF.